Detailed here is one TCR beta chain. Its antigen is as yet unknown. The PCR ran on 60 Vbeta and 13 Jbeta primers. Assay used: immunoSEQ multiplex PCR; TCRdb lists only in-frame clones, some missing. Of 45,000 to 60,000 clones listed, around 80% are singletons. The data were taken from a study of cytomegalovirus exposure and HLA in healthy donors. Findings of the study overall: The likely explanation for a cluster of highly shared sequence variants was sequencing artifact. There were some public TCRs occurring in many donors, but most TCR sequences were rare.

CDR3 length: 16 amino acids. V was pared by 4 bases and J by 8 bases, with 10 bases of the junction left unmatched. Per germline, CDR1 SEHNR and CDR2 FQNEAQ (reference sequence). The receptor was derived from a man aged 25 to 45 in good health and CMV-seropositive. Source material: PBMCs. This chain connects TRBV7-9 to TRBJ1-6, with 8 nucleotides matching TRBD1. The CDR3 spells CASSSRGTGPDSPLHF. The CDR3 DNA sequence: TGTGCCAGCAGCTCCAGGGGGACAGGTCCGGATTCACCCCTCCACTTT.